These T cell receptor beta chains were read from a single sample in a study of T-cell memory formation after mild COVID-19. Via MiXCR, TCRdb re-called the 5' RACE reads, giving one row per CDR3 protein. The sample carries fewer than 300,000 distinct CDR3 sequences, 18% recorded once. Sequences were obtained from PBMCs or a T cell subset sorted from them (not recorded which). These receptors all come from a man between 18 and 35 years old who had mild COVID-19 (a few samples of this study predate the infection). Cell type and time point are not known. CDR3s include the opening cysteine and the closing phenylalanine or tryptophan. Fields, in order: J gene, D gene, clone size, V gene, CDR3 protein, CDR3 DNA. A D gene is named only where the DNA matches it firmly. For some rows the clone size is stated as once, few or many, or as a class when expanded; others skip it.

TRBJ2-1 | - | - | TRBV7-2 | CASSLTLPPTGYSNEQFF | TGTGCCAGCAGCTTAACCCTCCCGCCCACAGGGTACAGCAATGAGCAGTTCTTC
TRBJ2-3 | - | - | TRBV5-4 | CASSLAIPDTQYF | TGTGCCAGCAGCCTAGCGATACCAGATACGCAGTATTTT
TRBJ1-4 | - | few | TRBV6-1 | CASSQGDSNSRKLFF | TGTGCCAGCAGCCAAGGGGACTCAAACTCTCGAAAACTGTTTTTT
TRBJ2-3 | TRBD1 | - | TRBV12-3/TRBV12-4 | CASRLQGVIGDTQYF | TGTGCCAGCAGGCTACAGGGGGTAATCGGAGATACGCAGTATTTT
TRBJ2-1 | - | - | TRBV18 | CASSPWGWQDEQFF | TGTGCCAGCTCACCGTGGGGGTGGCAAGATGAGCAGTTCTTC
TRBJ1-4 | - | - | TRBV5-1 | CASSLSVAGEKLFF | TGCGCCAGCAGCTTGAGTGTGGCAGGAGAAAAACTGTTTTTT
TRBJ2-3 | - | - | TRBV20-1 | CSAPHPPARFADTQYF | TGCAGTGCCCCGCACCCCCCGGCTAGGTTCGCAGATACGCAGTATTTT
TRBJ2-1 | TRBD2 | - | TRBV7-2 | CASSFTGLAGGSSYNEQFF | TGTGCCAGCAGCTTTACGGGACTAGCGGGGGGGAGCTCCTACAATGAGCAGTTCTTC
TRBJ2-5 | - | few | TRBV2 | CASSEGDRRYF | TGTGCCAGCAGTGAAGGGGACCGGCGGTACTTC
TRBJ2-1 | - | few | TRBV7-8 | CASSTRSGNEQFF | TGTGCCAGCAGCACCCGATCTGGCAATGAGCAGTTCTTC
TRBJ1-5 | TRBD1 | - | TRBV20-1 | CSAEQGPNQPQHF | TGCAGTGCTGAACAGGGGCCCAATCAGCCCCAGCATTTT
TRBJ1-1 | - | few | TRBV27 | CASSRRRETEAFF | TGTGCCAGCAGCCGCCGTCGGGAGACTGAAGCTTTCTTT
TRBJ1-6 | - | few | TRBV4-1 | CASSQEAGATFNSPLHF | TGCGCCAGCAGCCAAGAGGCGGGAGCCACGTTTAATTCACCCCTCCACTTT
TRBJ2-3 | - | many | TRBV5-1 | CASSSNPAGAGADTQYF | TGCGCCAGCAGCTCCAACCCGGCGGGGGCCGGTGCAGATACGCAGTATTTT
TRBJ2-1 | TRBD2 | - | TRBV7-9 | CASNPAGSSYNEQFF | TGTGCCAGCAATCCAGCGGGGAGCTCCTACAATGAGCAGTTCTTC
TRBJ1-1 | - | few | TRBV5-5 | CASSLGGAGAHHTEAFF | TGTGCCAGCAGCTTGGGGGGAGCAGGGGCTCATCACACTGAAGCTTTCTTT
TRBJ2-5 | TRBD2 | - | TRBV4-2 | CASSQDRGGQDTQYF | TGTGCCAGCAGCCAAGATCGGGGGGGCCAAGATACCCAGTACTTC
TRBJ1-5 | - | - | TRBV29-1 | CSDHREAGQPQHF | TGCAGCGATCACAGGGAGGCCGGTCAGCCCCAGCATTTT
TRBJ2-1 | - | - | TRBV4-1 | CASSQDRGEINEQFF | TGCGCCAGCAGCCAAGACAGGGGCGAGATCAATGAGCAGTTCTTC
TRBJ1-2 | TRBD1 | few | TRBV7-2 | CASSLGQGTGYGYTF | TGTGCCAGCAGCTTAGGACAGGGGACTGGCTATGGCTACACCTTC
TRBJ2-3 | - | many | TRBV12-3/TRBV12-4 | CASSSSGQGGKYF | TGTGCCAGCAGTTCCTCCGGTCAGGGAGGCAAGTATTTT
TRBJ2-2 | - | few | TRBV7-9 | CASSLRGSTDTGELFF | TGTGCCAGCAGCTTACGTGGTTCGACAGACACCGGGGAGCTGTTTTTT
TRBJ2-1 | - | - | TRBV11-3 | CASSPCCSGVDPHEQFF | TGTGCCAGCAGCCCCTGCTGCTCTGGGGTTGACCCCCATGAGCAGTTCTTC
TRBJ1-1 | - | - | TRBV6-2/TRBV6-3 | CASSPPRAGFTEAFF | TGTGCCAGCAGCCCTCCCCGGGCAGGGTTCACTGAAGCTTTCTTT
TRBJ2-3 | TRBD2 | few | TRBV19 | CASSSLAGGPHTQYF | TGTGCCAGTAGTTCTCTAGCGGGGGGGCCGCATACGCAGTATTTT
TRBJ2-5 | - | - | TRBV2 | CASREHGNQETQYF | TGTGCCAGCAGAGAGCACGGAAACCAAGAGACCCAGTACTTC
TRBJ2-1 | - | - | TRBV29-1 | CSVGGISSYNEQFF | TGCAGCGTTGGTGGTATAAGCTCCTACAATGAGCAGTTCTTC
TRBJ2-5 | TRBD2 | few | TRBV20-1 | CSALPTSMYGETQYF | TGCAGTGCCCTGCCGACTAGCATGTACGGGGAGACCCAGTACTTC
TRBJ2-3 | TRBD2 | many | TRBV2 | CASSTPGRGGRDTQYF | TGTGCCAGCAGTACCCCGGGGCGGGGGGGAAGAGATACGCAGTATTTT
TRBJ2-2 | TRBD1 | many | TRBV5-1 | CASRTGAAGELFF | TGCGCCAGCAGGACAGGGGCTGCCGGGGAGCTGTTTTTT
TRBJ2-3 | TRBD2 | few | TRBV4-2 | CASSQLAGAVTDTQYF | TGTGCCAGCAGCCAACTAGCGGGGGCCGTCACAGATACGCAGTATTTT
TRBJ2-7 | TRBD2 | - | TRBV7-3 | CASSYPLAGAHEQYF | TGTGCCAGCAGTTATCCCCTAGCGGGGGCCCACGAGCAGTACTTC
TRBJ2-1 | - | many | TRBV20-1 | CSAPSPSEQFF | TGCAGTGCCCCATCCCCGAGTGAGCAGTTCTTC
TRBJ2-3 | - | few | TRBV11-2 | CASSRGAVSTDTQYF | TGTGCCAGCAGCCGGGGGGCAGTAAGCACAGATACGCAGTATTTT